Listed here are 20 T cell receptor beta chains from one sample, sequenced in a study of T cell clones after liver transplantation. Method: immunoSEQ multiplex PCR; TCRdb's copy keeps in-frame clones and lacks some. The profile covers fewer than 80,000 clones, with around four fifths appearing a single time and around 2.2% taken by the ten largest. The source material was CD4+ T cells from blood, sampled roughly 50 months after liver transplant. The receptors were sampled from a human patient who received a liver transplant. The graft donor may be the source of some T cells.

The V gene is TRBV5-6, the J gene TRBJ2-3; D might be TRBD1 (6 bases). Looked up from germline, CDR1 is SGHDT and CDR2 is YYEEEE. This CDR3 is built from 16 residues. V shed 4 bases and J shed 2 bases, with 17 bases lying between them. CDR3: CASSRGGRGYTDTQYF. The CDR3 DNA reads as TGTGCCAGCAGCCGAGGAGGCAGGGGATACACAGATACGCAGTATTTT.

The chain joins TRBV10-3 to TRBJ2-7; D unresolved. V was shortened by 4 bases and J by 2 bases, with 9 bases between the two germline ends. This CDR3 is 13 amino acids long. Germline V gives CDR1 ENHRY, CDR2 SYGVKD. CDR3 coding DNA: TGTGCCATCAGTGGAGAGAGGCCCTACGAGCAGTACTTC. Its translation: CAISGERPYEQYF.

This chain connects TRBV5-6 to TRBJ2-4; unclear D gene. The length of the CDR3 is 13 residues. The ends were cut back, 0 bases at V and 4 bases at J, with 5 bases in the middle. Looked up from germline, CDR1 is SGHDT and CDR2 is YYEEEE. CDR3: CASSLAGKNIQYF. In DNA form, the CDR3 reads TGTGCCAGCAGCTTGGCGGGTAAAAACATTCAGTACTTC.

This sequence joins TRBV11-3 and TRBJ1-3; no definite D call. Trimming took 10 bases from V and 0 from J, leaving 13 bases between them. Germline lookup yields CDR1 SGHNT and CDR2 YENEEA. This CDR3 has 14 amino acids. This CDR3 is CATRTIYSGNTIYF. The CDR3 DNA reads TGTGCCACCAGGACGATTTACTCTGGAAACACCATATATTTT.

This clone was observed a few times. The V and J genes are TRBV5-4 and TRBJ1-4; 8 bases map to TRBD1. CDR3 size: 17 residues. Per germline, CDR1 SGHNT and CDR2 YYREEE (reference sequence). V shed 2 bases, J shed 1 base, and the junction held 7 bases outside the gene matches. CDR3 residues: CASSFQGARVTNEKLFF. CDR3 sequence (DNA): TGTGCCAGCAGCTTCCAGGGGGCTCGGGTAACTAATGAAAAACTGTTTTTT.

The V gene is TRBV9, the J gene TRBJ1-2; D possibly corresponds to TRBD1 (5 bases). This CDR3 is built from 12 residues. In germline, CDR1 is SGDLS, CDR2 YYNGEE. The V gene lost 3 bases and the J gene lost 5 bases, with 8 bases spanning the gap. CDR3 nucleotides: TGTGCCAGCAGCGCACAGGTATATGGCTACACCTTC. Translating it yields CASSAQVYGYTF.

The CDR3 reads CASSKQGIQETQYF. The CDR3 DNA reads as TGTGCCAGCAGCAAACAGGGAATACAAGAGACCCAGTACTTC. The rearrangement links TRBV9 to TRBJ2-5, with a possible D match to TRBD1 (6 bases). V was clipped by 4 bases and J by 2 bases, with 12 bases between them. The CDR3 contains 14 residues. Germline V lookup: CDR1 SGDLS, CDR2 YYNGEE.

This CDR3 is CASSFQLAGNGDTQYF. The DNA for the CDR3 is TGTGCCAGCAGCTTCCAACTAGCGGGGAATGGAGATACGCAGTATTTT. This sequence joins TRBV7-2 and TRBJ2-3; TRBD2 aligns across 10 bases. Germline loops: CDR1 SGHTA, CDR2 FQGNSA. V lost 3 bases and J lost 5; bases outside the gene matches: 8. The CDR3 is made up of 16 amino acids.

This clone was detected ten times or more. The V call is TRBV4-2, the J call TRBJ2-7; TRBD2 matches at 11 bases. The CDR3 runs to 15 residues. J lost 2 bases, V lost 4 bases, and 4 bases had no gene match. Germline loops: CDR1 LGHNA, CDR2 YNFKEQ. The CDR3 region has the DNA TGTGCCAGCAGCCTCGCTAGCGGGGGGACCTACGAGCAGTACTTC. Protein product: CASSLASGGTYEQYF.

V is TRBV10-3 and J is TRBJ1-3; no clear D gene. Between the trimmed V and J ends, which lost 3 bases and 1 base, there was a span of 16 bases. The length of the CDR3 is 17 residues. Per germline, CDR1 ENHRY and CDR2 SYGVKD. DNA of the CDR3: TGTGCCATCAGTGACCCCGCTCGGAGGACTTCTGGAAACACCATATATTTT. It yields the protein CAISDPARRTSGNTIYF.

The chain carries TRBV5-1 and TRBJ1-4; D is uncertain. Trimming left V 4 bases short and J 2 bases short, with 12 bases between. In germline, CDR1 is SGHRS, CDR2 YFSETQ. This CDR3 comprises 15 residues. The CDR3 bases are TGCGCCAGCAGCCCTTCTCCCGCGACTAATGAAAAACTGTTTTTT. Amino acids: CASSPSPATNEKLFF.

The gene calls are TRBV19 and TRBJ2-7; a weak D match, TRBD1 (5 bases). Germline CDR1 LNHDA, CDR2 SQIVND (reference sequence). The CDR3 totals 13 residues. Trimming removed 7 bases from V and 3 bases from J, with 13 bases in between. Written as DNA, the CDR3 is TGTGCCAGTACGGGCCTAGGGGACTACGAGCAGTACTTC. This codes for CASTGLGDYEQYF.

In this sample, this clone turned up once. The chain couples TRBV7-3 to TRBJ1-1, with 9 positions matching TRBD1. V dropped 0 bases and J dropped 8; count of bases not matched to a gene: 10. Germline CDR1 reads SGHTA; CDR2 reads FQGTGA. The CDR3 extends over 16 amino acids. The CDR3 DNA is TGTGCCAGCAGCTTAACGACCCTCGGGACAGGGACCGAAGCTTTCTTT. Translation gives CASSLTTLGTGTEAFF.

The chain employs TRBV5-1 and TRBJ2-3; D uncertain. This CDR3 comprises 13 residues. Germline CDR1 SGHRS, CDR2 YFSETQ. Trimming left V 7 bases short and J 2 bases short, with 11 bases between. The CDR3 DNA is TGCGCCAGCGGCATGAGAGACACAGATACGCAGTATTTT. It codes for CASGMRDTDTQYF.

This clone has just one count. The V call is TRBV19, the J call TRBJ2-1, with D unresolved. The length of the CDR3 is 16 residues. Germline lookup yields CDR1 LNHDA and CDR2 SQIVND (reference sequence). V was pared by 4 bases and J by 0 bases, with 13 bases between. The CDR3 sequence: CASSNGVSSSYNEQFF. The CDR3 bases are TGTGCCAGTAGTAACGGCGTCTCGAGCTCCTACAATGAGCAGTTCTTC.

A single count supports this clone. This sequence joins TRBV9 and TRBJ2-5; D gene ambiguous. The V gene lost 4 bases and the J gene lost 5 bases, with 15 bases spanning the gap. This CDR3 has 14 amino acids. Looked up from germline, CDR1 is SGDLS and CDR2 is YYNGEE. Here the CDR3 reads CASSPWVLSETQYF. The CDR3 bases are TGTGCCAGCAGCCCCTGGGTACTTTCGGAGACCCAGTACTTC.

The rearrangement uses TRBV7-9 and TRBJ2-7, with D unresolved. This CDR3 is built from 13 residues. V lost 5 bases and J lost 4, with 12 bases in between. CDR1 is SEHNR, CDR2 FQNEAQ, per germline (reference sequence). In nucleotides, the CDR3 is TGTGCCAGCAGCCCCCTTTCGGGTTACGAGCAGTACTTC. Its translation: CASSPLSGYEQYF. Variable domain in full (rest from reference TRBV7-9 and TRBJ2-7): DTGVSQNPRHKITKRGQNVTFRCDPISEHNRLYWYRQTLGQGPEFLTYFQNEAQLEKSRLLSDRFSAERPKGSFSTLEIQRTEQGDSAMYLCASSPLSGYEQYFGPGTRLTVT.

This CDR3 is CASSPLGQGAETQYF. Here the CDR3 DNA reads TGTGCCAGCAGCCCATTGGGACAGGGCGCCGAGACCCAGTACTTC. This chain uses TRBV28 with TRBJ2-5; 9 bases map to TRBD1. V was clipped by 6 bases and J by 5 bases; unmatched bases: 10. This CDR3 is built from 15 residues. Germline values: CDR1 MDHEN, CDR2 SYDVKM.

This chain joins TRBV14 and TRBJ2-5; D call uncertain. The germline V and J ends were trimmed by 1 base and 5 bases, with 8 bases remaining between them. CDR3 length equals 13 residues. Germline CDR1 and CDR2: SGHDN and FVKESK. The CDR3 protein is CASSQVRAETQYF. CDR3 nucleotide sequence: TGTGCCAGCAGCCAAGTGCGCGCGGAGACCCAGTACTTC.

The rearrangement links TRBV5-1 to TRBJ2-3, with 10 bases fitting TRBD2. CDR1 and CDR2 from the germline V gene are SGHRS and YFSETQ. The V segment lost 4 bases and the J segment 2 bases; nucleotides outside the gene matches: 7. The CDR3 runs to 16 residues. CDR3 sequence (DNA): TGCGCCAGCAGCACCAGAGCGGGAGGGGCCACAGATACGCAGTATTTT. This sequence encodes CASSTRAGGATDTQYF.